Below, 8 T cell receptor beta chains from the same sample are listed, as sequenced in a study of cytomegalovirus exposure and HLA in healthy donors. Sequenced by immunoSEQ multiplex PCR; TCRdb stores in-frame clones only, minus some. The sample consists of fewer than 300,000 clones, approximately 87% of them appearing once. Sequenced sample: PBMCs. These receptors were obtained from a woman between 18 and 29 years old in good health and CMV-seronegative.

This clone occurred a few times. V gene TRBV6-1 combines with J gene TRBJ2-5; tentative D call: TRBD2 (5 bases). Trimming left V 4 bases short and J 5 bases short, with 14 bases between. Germline-derived CDR1 and CDR2 are MNHNS and SASEGT. The CDR3 has 14 residues. The CDR3: CASSVTGSWETQYF. The CDR3 coding sequence is TGTGCCAGCAGTGTAACGGGGTCTTGGGAGACCCAGTACTTC.

The genes are TRBV15 and TRBJ2-7; 7 bases match TRBD1. V dropped 1 base and J dropped 1; count of bases not matched to a gene: 4. CDR1 is LNHNV and CDR2 is YYDKDF in the germline V gene (reference sequence). The CDR3 length is 15 residues. The CDR3 DNA sequence: TGTGCCACCAGCAGAGGCCTGGGACAGTCCTACGAGCAGTACTTC. This gives the protein CATSRGLGQSYEQYF. Combining the CDR3 with reference TRBV15 and TRBJ2-7 gives the whole variable domain DAMVIQNPRYQVTQFGKPVTLSCSQTLNHNVMYWYQQKSSQAPKLLFHYYDKDFNNEADTPDNFQSRRPNTSFCFLDIRSPGLGDTAMYLCATSRGLGQSYEQYFGPGTRLTVT.

J is TRBJ2-3 and V is TRBV7-9; 8 bases line up with TRBD2. Unmatched junction bases numbered 5, after V lost 5 bases and J lost 1 base. The CDR3 covers 15 residues. Germline loops: CDR1 SEHNR, CDR2 FQNEAQ (reference sequence). The CDR3 protein is CASSPVLAGTDTQYF. In nucleotides, the CDR3 is TGTGCCAGCAGCCCAGTACTAGCGGGCACAGATACGCAGTATTTT.

The V and J genes are TRBV28 and TRBJ2-5; 10 nucleotides agree with TRBD1. J was trimmed by 2 bases and V by 3 bases; bases with no gene match: 6. Germline loops: CDR1 MDHEN, CDR2 SYDVKM. This CDR3 is 16 amino acids long. CDR3: CASSFDRGQKQETQYF. Written as DNA, the CDR3 is TGTGCCAGCAGTTTTGACAGGGGGCAAAAACAAGAGACCCAGTACTTC.

The CDR3 DNA follows: TGTGCCAGTAGTATTCAGGGAACGGACGAGCAGTACTTC. Amino acid sequence: CASSIQGTDEQYF. The chain combines TRBV19 with TRBJ2-7, with D perhaps TRBD1 (5 bases). Trimming left V 3 bases short and J 5 bases short, with 11 bases between. This CDR3 is 13 amino acids long. Germline CDR1 LNHDA, CDR2 SQIVND (reference sequence).

This rearrangement joins TRBV21-1 to TRBJ2-7; TRBD2, the table's D call, was not compared with the DNA. TRBV21-1 is a pseudogene segment. The CDR3 extends over 12 amino acids. DNA of the CDR3: TGTGCCAGCAGCTTCTGGGGGGACGAGCAGTACTTC. This codes for CASSFWGDEQYF.

This chain joins TRBV18 and TRBJ1-5, with D hard to call. The length of the CDR3 is 16 residues. V was trimmed by 2 bases and J by 0 bases, leaving 11 bases between them. Germline-derived CDR1 and CDR2 are KGHSH and LQKENI. The DNA of the CDR3 is TGTGCCAGCTCACCAAAAACGACTAATAGCAATCAGCCCCAGCATTTT. It encodes CASSPKTTNSNQPQHF.

The J gene is TRBJ2-7, the V gene TRBV28; TRBD2 agrees at 8 bases. The CDR3 loop spans 15 amino acids. The trim removed 1 base at V and 5 bases at J, leaving 7 bases unmatched. The germline V gene has CDR1 MDHEN and CDR2 SYDVKM. Here the CDR3 DNA reads TGTGCCAGCAGTTTATTATCCCGGGGGGGGCACGAGCAGTACTTC. This gives the protein CASSLLSRGGHEQYF.